Shown below are 3 T cell receptor beta chains from a single sample sequenced in a study of blood T cell repertoires in COVID-19. Clones were sequenced by immunoSEQ multiplex PCR, and TCRdb holds only the in-frame ones, with some missing. The sample holds fewer than 200,000 clones, under 85% seen once. Sequenced input: peripheral blood. The receptors stem from a human donor in a cohort sampled during active COVID-19.

The genes are TRBV18 and TRBJ1-2, with D maybe TRBD1 (5 bases). Trimming stripped 8 bases from V and 11 bases from J, with 18 bases between. The CDR3 length is 12 residues. Germline assignment: CDR1 KGHSH and CDR2 LQKENI. The CDR3 spells CASGTGEVWYTF. In DNA form, the CDR3 reads TGTGCCAGCGGTACAGGAGAAGTATGGTACACCTTC.

The chain combines TRBV7-2 with TRBJ1-1; TRBD1 aligns across 7 bases. The CDR3 loop spans 16 amino acids. V lost 7 bases, J lost 3 bases, and 14 bases stayed unmatched. The germline V gene has CDR1 SGHTA and CDR2 FQGNSA. The CDR3 nucleotides read TGTGCCAGCACCTCCGGACCAGGGGGAACATACACTGAAGCTTTCTTT. Protein sequence: CASTSGPGGTYTEAFF.

This chain uses TRBV29-1 with TRBJ2-7, with D perhaps TRBD1 (6 bases). The CDR3 runs to 12 residues. Germline loops: CDR1 SQVTM, CDR2 ANQGSEA. Trimming stripped 0 bases from V and 4 bases from J, with 7 bases between. CDR3 DNA sequence: TGCAGCGTTGAAGACAGGGGATACGAGCAGTACTTC. Translating it yields CSVEDRGYEQYF.